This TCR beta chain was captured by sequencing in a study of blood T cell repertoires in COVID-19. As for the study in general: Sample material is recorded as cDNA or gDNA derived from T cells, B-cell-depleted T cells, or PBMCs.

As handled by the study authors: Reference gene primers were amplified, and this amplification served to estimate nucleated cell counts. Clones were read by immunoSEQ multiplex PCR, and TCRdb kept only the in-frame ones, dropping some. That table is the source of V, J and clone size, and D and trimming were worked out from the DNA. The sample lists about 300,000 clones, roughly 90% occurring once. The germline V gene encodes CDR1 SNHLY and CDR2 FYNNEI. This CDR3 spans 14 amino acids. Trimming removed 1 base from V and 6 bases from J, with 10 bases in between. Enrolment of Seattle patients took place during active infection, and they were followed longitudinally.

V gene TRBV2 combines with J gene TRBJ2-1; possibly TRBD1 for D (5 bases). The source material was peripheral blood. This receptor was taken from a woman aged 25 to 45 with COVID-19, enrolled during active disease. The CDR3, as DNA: TGTGCCAGCAGTGAAGAGGCTAGGGGCAATGAGCAGTTCTTC. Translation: CASSEEARGNEQFF. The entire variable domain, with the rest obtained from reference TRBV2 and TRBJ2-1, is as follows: EPEVTQTPSHQVTQMGQEVILRCVPISNHLYFYWYRQILGQKVEFLVSFYNNEISEKSEIFDDQFSVERPDGSNFTLKIRSTKLEDSAMYFCASSEEARGNEQFFGPGTRLTVL.